Below, one T cell receptor (beta chain) is given with its context. This CDR3 region has 14 residues. The germline V gene has CDR1 GTSNPN and CDR2 SVGIG (reference sequence). Trimming pared 3 bases from V and 0 bases from J, leaving 12 bases between. This sample is drawn from a study of lymphopenia after photon versus proton radiotherapy. Libraries were prepared by immunoSEQ multiplex PCR; TCRdb keeps only in-frame clonotypes and omits some of them. The repertoire holds tens of thousands of clones, with 87% as singletons. The sequencing used peripheral blood, collected from a patient treated with proton-based radiotherapy. This chain links TRBV30 with TRBJ2-7; D may correspond to TRBD1 or TRBD2 (5 bases each). The receptor's source is a woman aged 60 to 75 with cholangiocarcinoma. Some clones in this sample may be carry-over from other donors' samples. The DNA of the CDR3 is TGTGCCTGGAGAAATTGGGGGTCCTCCTACGAGCAGTACTTC. Translated, it gives CAWRNWGSSYEQYF.